This T cell receptor beta chain was profiled in a study of shared clonotypes between healthy human individuals. The CDR3 has 14 residues. Germline assignment: CDR1 ENHRY and CDR2 SYGVKD. V gave up 8 bases and J gave up 1 base, with 14 bases separating them. Repertoires were generated with immunoSEQ multiplex PCR, while TCRdb's copy carries only in-frame clones and drops some. The sample has about 2 million clones, about 95% seen once. What was sequenced was naive CD4+ T cells sorted from blood. Noted subset: CD45RA+ positively selected. The chain links TRBV10-3 to TRBJ1-1; a weak D match, TRBD1 (5 bases). This clonotype was sampled from a young man in good health. CDR3 sequence (DNA): TGTGCCATCTCTACCTTCGGGGGGAACACTGAAGCTTTCTTT. Encoded protein: CAISTFGGNTEAFF.